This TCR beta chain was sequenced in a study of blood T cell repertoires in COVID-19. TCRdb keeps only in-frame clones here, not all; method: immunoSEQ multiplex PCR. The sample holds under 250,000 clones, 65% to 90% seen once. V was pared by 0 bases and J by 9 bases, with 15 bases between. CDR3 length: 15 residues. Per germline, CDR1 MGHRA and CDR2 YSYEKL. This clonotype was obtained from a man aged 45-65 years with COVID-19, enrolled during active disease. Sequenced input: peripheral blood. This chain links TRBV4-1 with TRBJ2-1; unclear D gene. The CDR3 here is CASSQEPGHFGEQFF. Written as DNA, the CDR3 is TGCGCCAGCAGCCAAGAACCAGGCCACTTCGGTGAGCAGTTCTTC.